This TCR beta chain stems from a study of cytotoxic CD8 clonotypes in ibrutinib-treated CLL. Whole-study context: Patients: roughly 11 relapsed/refractory, some 15 treatment-naive, roughly 17 IGHV unmutated. The sample average was roughly 240,000 productive templates and 94,082 productive rearrangements.

CDR1 and CDR2 (germline): LGHNA, YNFKEQ. Trimming at V came to 2 bases and at J to 6 bases, leaving 11 bases not matched to a gene. There are 17 residues in the CDR3. The study's findings and limits: Public clonotypes (which were uncommon) either contracted or remained stable on treatment. Exceeding age-matched healthy donors, baseline clonality also tracked the counts of circulating CD8+ T cells.

A word on this clone: Its matching antigen is unknown.

Assay used: immunoSEQ multiplex PCR; TCRdb lists only in-frame clones, some missing. The repertoire includes more than 15,000 clones, approximately 61% of them detected once, and roughly 25% sits in the top ten. The genes are TRBV4-2 and TRBJ1-5, with 9 bases lining up with TRBD1. The source of this sequence is a human donor with chronic lymphocytic leukemia. Sample: PBMCs, taken after 12 months of ibrutinib treatment. The DNA of the CDR3 is TGTGCCAGCAGCCAAATTACGACAGGGGGTAAAGGTCAGCCCCAGCATTTT. Its protein is CASSQITTGGKGQPQHF.